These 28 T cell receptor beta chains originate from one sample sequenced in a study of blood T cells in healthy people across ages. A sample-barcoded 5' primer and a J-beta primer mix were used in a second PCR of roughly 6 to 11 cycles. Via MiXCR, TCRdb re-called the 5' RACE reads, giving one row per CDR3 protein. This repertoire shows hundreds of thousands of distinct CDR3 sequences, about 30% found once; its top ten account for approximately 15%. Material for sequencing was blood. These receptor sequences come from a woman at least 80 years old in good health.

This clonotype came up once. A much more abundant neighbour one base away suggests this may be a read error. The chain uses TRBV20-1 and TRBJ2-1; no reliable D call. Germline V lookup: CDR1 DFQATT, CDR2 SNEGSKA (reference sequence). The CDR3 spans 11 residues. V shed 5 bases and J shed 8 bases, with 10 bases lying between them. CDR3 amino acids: CSAGPRDEQFF. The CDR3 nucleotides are TGCAGTGCTGGCCCCCGGGATGAGCAGTTCTTC.

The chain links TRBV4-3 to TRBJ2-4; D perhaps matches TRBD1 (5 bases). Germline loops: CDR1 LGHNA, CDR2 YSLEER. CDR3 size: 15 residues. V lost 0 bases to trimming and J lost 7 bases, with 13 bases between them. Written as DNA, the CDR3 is TGCGCCAGCAGCCAAGAAACCCAGGGATGGAACATTCAGTACTTC. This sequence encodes CASSQETQGWNIQYF.

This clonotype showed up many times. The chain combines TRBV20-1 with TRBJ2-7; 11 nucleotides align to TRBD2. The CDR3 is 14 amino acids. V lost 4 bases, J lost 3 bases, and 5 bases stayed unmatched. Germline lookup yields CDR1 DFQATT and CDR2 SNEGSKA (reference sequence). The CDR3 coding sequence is TGCAGTGCTACCCCGGGACTAGCGGACTACGAGCAGTACTTC. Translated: CSATPGLADYEQYF.

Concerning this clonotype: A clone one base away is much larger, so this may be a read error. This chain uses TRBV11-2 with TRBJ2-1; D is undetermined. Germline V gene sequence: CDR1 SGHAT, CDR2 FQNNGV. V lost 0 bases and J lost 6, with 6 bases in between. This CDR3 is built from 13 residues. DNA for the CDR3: TGTGCCAGCAGCTTAGATCTAGGCAATGAGCAGTTCTTC. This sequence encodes CASSLDLGNEQFF. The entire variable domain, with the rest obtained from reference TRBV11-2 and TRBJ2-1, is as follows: EAGVAQSPRYKIIEKRQSVAFWCNPISGHATLYWYQQILGQGPKLLIQFQNNGVVDDSQLPKDRFSAERLKGVDSTLKIQPAKLEDSAVYLCASSLDLGNEQFFGPGTRLTVL.

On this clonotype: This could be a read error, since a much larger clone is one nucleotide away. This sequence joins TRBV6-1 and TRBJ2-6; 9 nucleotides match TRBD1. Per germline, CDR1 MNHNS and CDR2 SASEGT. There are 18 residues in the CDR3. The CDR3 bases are TGTTCCATCCCTTTCCTCGGGACAGGGCGCTCTGGGGCCAACGTCCTGACTTTC. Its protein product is CSIPFLGTGRSGANVLTF.

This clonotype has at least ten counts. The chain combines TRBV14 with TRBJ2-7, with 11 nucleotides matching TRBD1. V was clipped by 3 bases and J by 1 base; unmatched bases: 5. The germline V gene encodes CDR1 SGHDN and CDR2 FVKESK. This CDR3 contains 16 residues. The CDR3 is CASSHWTGGASYEQYF. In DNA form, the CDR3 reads TGTGCCAGCAGCCATTGGACAGGGGGCGCATCCTACGAGCAGTACTTC.

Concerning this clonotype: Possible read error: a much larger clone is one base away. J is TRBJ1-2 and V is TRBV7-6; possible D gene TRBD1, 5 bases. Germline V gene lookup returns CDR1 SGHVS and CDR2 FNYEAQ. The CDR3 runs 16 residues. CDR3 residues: CTSSSEGRDRDYGYTF. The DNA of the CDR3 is TGTACCAGCAGCTCCGAGGGGAGGGATCGCGACTATGGCTACACCTTC.

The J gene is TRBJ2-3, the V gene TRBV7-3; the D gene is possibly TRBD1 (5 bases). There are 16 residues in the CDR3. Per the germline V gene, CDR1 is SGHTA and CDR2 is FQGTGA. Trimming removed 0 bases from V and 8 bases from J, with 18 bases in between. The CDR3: CASSLTGEALTSTQYF. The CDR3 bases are TGTGCCAGCAGCTTAACAGGGGAAGCCCTCACAAGTACGCAGTATTTT.

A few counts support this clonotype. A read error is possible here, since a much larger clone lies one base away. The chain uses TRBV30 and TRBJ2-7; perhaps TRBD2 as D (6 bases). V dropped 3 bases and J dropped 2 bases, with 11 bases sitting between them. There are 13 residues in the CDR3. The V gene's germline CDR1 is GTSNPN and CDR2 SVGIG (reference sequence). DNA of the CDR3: TGTGCCTGGAGGACGGGGGTGACCTACGAGCAGTACTTC. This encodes CAWRTGVTYEQYF.

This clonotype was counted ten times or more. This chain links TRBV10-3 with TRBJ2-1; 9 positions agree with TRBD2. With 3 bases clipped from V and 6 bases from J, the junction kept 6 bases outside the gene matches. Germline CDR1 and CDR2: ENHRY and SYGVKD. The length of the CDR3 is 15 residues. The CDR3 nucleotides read TGTGCCATCAGTGAAGGCGGGGGGGCAGGCAATGAGCAGTTCTTC. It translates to CAISEGGGAGNEQFF.

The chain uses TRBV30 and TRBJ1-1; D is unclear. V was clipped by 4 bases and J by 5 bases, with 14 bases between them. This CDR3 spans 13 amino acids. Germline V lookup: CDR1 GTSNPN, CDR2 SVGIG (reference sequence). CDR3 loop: CAWIPIGVTEAFF. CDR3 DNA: TGTGCCTGGATCCCCATCGGGGTTACTGAAGCTTTCTTT.

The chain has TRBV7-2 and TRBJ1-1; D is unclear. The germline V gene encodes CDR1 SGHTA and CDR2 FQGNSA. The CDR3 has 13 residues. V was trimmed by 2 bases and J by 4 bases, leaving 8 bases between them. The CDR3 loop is CASSLMGATEAFF. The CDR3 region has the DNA TGTGCCAGCAGCTTAATGGGTGCCACTGAAGCTTTCTTT.

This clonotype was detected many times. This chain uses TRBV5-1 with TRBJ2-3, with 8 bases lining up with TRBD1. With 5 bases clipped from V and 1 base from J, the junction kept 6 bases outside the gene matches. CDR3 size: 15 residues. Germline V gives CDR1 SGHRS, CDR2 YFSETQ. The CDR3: CASRQGQVRTDTQYF. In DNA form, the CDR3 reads TGCGCCAGCAGACAGGGACAGGTACGCACAGATACGCAGTATTTT.

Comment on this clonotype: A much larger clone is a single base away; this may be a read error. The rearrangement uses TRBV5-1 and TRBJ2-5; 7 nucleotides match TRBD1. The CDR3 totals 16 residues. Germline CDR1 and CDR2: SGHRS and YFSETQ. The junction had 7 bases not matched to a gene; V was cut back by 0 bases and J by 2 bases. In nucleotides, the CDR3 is TGCGCCAGCAGCTTGGCGGGGACAGTAAGGCAAGAGACCCAGTACTTC. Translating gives CASSLAGTVRQETQYF.

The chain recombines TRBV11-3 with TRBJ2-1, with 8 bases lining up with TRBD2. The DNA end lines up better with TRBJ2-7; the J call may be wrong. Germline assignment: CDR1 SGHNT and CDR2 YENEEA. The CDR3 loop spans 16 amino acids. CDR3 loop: CASSTTVGTRNNEQYF. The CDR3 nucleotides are TGTGCCAGCAGCACAACGGTGGGGACTAGGAACAATGAGCAGTACTTC.

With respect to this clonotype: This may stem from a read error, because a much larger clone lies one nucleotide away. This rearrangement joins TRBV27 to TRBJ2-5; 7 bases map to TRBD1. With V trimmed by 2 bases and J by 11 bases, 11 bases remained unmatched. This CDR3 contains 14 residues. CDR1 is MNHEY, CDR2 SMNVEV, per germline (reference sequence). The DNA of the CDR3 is TGTGCCAGCAGTTTAGGACAGGTAAAGAATGAGCAGTACTTC. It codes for CASSLGQVKNEQYF.

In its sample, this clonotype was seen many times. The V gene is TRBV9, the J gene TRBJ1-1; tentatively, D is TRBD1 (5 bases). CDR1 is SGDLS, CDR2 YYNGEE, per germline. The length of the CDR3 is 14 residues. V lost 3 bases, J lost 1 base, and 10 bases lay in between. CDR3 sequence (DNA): TGTGCCAGCAGCGCGGGACGGGCGAACACTGAAGCTTTCTTT. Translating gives CASSAGRANTEAFF.

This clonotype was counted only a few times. This CDR3 is CASSTAPPGLLGTQYF. Written as DNA, the CDR3 is TGTGCCAGCAGTACAGCCCCGCCGGGACTTCTCGGGACCCAGTACTTC. The V and J genes are TRBV6-5 and TRBJ2-5; perhaps TRBD2 as D (6 bases). CDR1 is MNHEY, CDR2 SVGAGI, per germline. This CDR3 is built from 16 residues. The V and J ends lost 5 bases and 7 bases respectively, with 23 bases between them.

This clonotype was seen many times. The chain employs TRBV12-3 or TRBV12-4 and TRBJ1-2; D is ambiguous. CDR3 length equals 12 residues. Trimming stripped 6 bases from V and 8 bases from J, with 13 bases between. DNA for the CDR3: TGTGCCAGCAGCCCTTTTTTCTGGGGCTACACCTTC. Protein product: CASSPFFWGYTF.

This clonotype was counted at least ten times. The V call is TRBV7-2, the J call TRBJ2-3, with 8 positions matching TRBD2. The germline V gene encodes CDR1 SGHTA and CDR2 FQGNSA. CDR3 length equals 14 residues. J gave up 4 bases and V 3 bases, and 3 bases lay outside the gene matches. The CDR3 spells CASSLNGGADTQYF. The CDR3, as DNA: TGTGCCAGCAGCTTGAACGGGGGGGCAGATACGCAGTATTTT.

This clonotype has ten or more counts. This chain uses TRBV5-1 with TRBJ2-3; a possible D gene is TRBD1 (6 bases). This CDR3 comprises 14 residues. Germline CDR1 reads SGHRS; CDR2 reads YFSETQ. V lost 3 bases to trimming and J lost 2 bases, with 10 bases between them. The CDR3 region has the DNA TGCGCCAGCAGCTGGACAGATGACACAGATACGCAGTATTTT. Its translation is CASSWTDDTDTQYF.

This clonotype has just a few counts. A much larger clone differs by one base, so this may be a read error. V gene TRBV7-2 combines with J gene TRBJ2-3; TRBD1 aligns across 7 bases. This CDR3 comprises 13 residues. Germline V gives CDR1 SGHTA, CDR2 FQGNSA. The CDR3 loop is CASSRQGSDTRYF. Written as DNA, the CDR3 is TGTGCCAGCAGCCGACAGGGTTCAGATACGCGGTATTTT.

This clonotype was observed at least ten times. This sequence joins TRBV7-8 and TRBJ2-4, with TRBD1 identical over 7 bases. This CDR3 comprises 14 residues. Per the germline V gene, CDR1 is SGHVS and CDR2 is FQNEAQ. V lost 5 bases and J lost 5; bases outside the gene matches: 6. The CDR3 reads CASSRDRVQNIQYF. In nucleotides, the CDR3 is TGTGCCAGCAGCCGGGACAGAGTCCAAAACATTCAGTACTTC. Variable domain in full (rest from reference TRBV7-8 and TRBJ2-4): GAGVSQSPRYKVAKRGQDVALRCDPISGHVSLFWYQQALGQGPEFLTYFQNEAQLDKSGLPSDRFFAERPEGSVSTLKIQRTQQEDSAVYLCASSRDRVQNIQYFGAGTRLSVL.

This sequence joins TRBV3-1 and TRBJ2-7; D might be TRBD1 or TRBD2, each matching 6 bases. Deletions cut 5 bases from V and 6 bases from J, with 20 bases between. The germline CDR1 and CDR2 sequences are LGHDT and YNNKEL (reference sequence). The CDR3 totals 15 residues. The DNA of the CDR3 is TGTGCCAGCAGCAGACAGGTAGGGACTGGCTGCGAGCAGTACTTC. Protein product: CASSRQVGTGCEQYF.

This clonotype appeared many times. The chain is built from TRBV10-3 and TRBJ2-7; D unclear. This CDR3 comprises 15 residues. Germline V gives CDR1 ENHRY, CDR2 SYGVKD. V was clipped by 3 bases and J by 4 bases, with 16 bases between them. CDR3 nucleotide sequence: TGTGCCATCAGTGATACGTCCCAACCGCCATACGAGCAGTACTTC. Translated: CAISDTSQPPYEQYF.

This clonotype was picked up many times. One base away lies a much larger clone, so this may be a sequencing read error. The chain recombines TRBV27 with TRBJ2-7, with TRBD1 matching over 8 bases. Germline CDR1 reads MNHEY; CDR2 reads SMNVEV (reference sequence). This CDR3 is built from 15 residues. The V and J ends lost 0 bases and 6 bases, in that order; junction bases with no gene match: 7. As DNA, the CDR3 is TGTGCCAGCAGTTTATCGGTCAACAGGGGGATCGAGCAGTACTTC. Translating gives CASSLSVNRGIEQYF.

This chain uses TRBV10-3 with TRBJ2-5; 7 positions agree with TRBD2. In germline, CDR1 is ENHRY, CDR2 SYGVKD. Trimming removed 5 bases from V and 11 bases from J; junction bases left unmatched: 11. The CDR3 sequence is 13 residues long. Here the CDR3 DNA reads TGTGCCATCAGTCCGCGGGGGAGCAATGAGCAGTACTTC. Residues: CAISPRGSNEQYF.

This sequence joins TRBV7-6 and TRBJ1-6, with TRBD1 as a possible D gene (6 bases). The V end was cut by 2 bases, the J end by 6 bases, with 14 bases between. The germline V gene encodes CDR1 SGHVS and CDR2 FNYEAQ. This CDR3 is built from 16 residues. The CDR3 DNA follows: TGTGCCAGCAGCTTACTGAGGGGCAGGGGTAATTCACCCCTCCACTTT. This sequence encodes CASSLLRGRGNSPLHF.